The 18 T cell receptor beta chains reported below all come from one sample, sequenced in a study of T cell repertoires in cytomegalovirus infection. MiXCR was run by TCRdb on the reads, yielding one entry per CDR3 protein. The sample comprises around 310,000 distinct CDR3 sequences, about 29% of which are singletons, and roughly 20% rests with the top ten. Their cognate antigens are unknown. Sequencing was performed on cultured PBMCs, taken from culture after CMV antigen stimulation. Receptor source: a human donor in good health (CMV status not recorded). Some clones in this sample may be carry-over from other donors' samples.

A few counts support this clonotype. The CDR3 DNA reads TGTGCCACCAGCAGGGACAGGGGAAGAGGAAACACCATATATTTT. Amino acid sequence: CATSRDRGRGNTIYF. The V call is TRBV15, the J call TRBJ1-3, with TRBD1 matching over 9 bases. Germline V lookup: CDR1 LNHNV, CDR2 YYDKDF (reference sequence). Trimming cost V 3 bases and J 4 bases; bases outside gene matches: 4. The CDR3 runs to 15 residues.

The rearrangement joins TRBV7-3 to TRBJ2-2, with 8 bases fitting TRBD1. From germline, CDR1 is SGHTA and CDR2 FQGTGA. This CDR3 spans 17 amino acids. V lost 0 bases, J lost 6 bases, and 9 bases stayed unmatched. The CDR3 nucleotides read TGTGCCAGCAGCTTAACCGGAGGGACAGGACCCTCCGGGGAGCTGTTTTTT. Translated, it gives CASSLTGGTGPSGELFF.

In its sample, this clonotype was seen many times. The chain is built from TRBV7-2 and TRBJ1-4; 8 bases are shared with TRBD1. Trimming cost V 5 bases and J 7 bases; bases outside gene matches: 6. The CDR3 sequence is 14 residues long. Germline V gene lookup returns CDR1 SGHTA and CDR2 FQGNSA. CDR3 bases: TGTGCCAGCAGCATTGGACAGGGTGGTGAAAAACTGTTTTTT. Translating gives CASSIGQGGEKLFF.

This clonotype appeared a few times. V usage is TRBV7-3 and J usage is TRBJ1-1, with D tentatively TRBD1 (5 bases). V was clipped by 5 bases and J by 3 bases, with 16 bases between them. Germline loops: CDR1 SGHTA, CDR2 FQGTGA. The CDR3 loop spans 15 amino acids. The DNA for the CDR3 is TGTGCCAGCAGCCCCTCGGGGGGATTGGACACTGAAGCTTTCTTT. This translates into CASSPSGGLDTEAFF.

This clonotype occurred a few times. The CDR3 DNA is TGTGCCAGTAGCTCGGGACAGGGGGTTTCTAACTATGGCTACACCTTC. It specifies CASSSGQGVSNYGYTF. The chain employs TRBV19 and TRBJ1-2; 11 nucleotides align to TRBD1. This CDR3 has 16 residues. Germline V gene lookup returns CDR1 LNHDA and CDR2 SQIVND (reference sequence). V lost 6 bases to trimming and J lost 0 bases; unmatched junction nucleotides: 6.

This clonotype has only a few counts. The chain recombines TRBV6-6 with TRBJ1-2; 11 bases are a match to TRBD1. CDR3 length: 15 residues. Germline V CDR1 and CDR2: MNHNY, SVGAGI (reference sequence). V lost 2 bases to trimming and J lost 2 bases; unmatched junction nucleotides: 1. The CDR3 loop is CASSYGDRGNYGYTF. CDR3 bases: TGTGCCAGCAGTTACGGGGACAGGGGGAACTATGGCTACACCTTC.

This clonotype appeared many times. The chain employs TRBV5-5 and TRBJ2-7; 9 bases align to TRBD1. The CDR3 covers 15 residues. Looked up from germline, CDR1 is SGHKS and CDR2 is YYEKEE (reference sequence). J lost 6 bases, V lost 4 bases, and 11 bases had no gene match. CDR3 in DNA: TGTGCCAGCAGCGGAACGACAGGGGGGATTGCCGAGCAGTACTTC. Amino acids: CASSGTTGGIAEQYF. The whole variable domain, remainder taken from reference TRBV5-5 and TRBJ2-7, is DAGVTQSPTHLIKTRGQQVTLRCSPISGHKSVSWYQQVLGQGPQFIFQYYEKEERGRGNFPDRFSARQFPNYSSELNVNALLLGDSALYLCASSGTTGGIAEQYFGPGTRLTVT.

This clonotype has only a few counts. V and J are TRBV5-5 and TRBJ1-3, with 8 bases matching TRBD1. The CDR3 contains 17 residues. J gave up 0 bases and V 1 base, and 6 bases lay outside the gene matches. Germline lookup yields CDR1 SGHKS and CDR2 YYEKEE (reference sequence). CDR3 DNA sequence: TGTGCCAGCAGCTTGCCCGGGACAGGCATCTCTGGAAACACCATATATTTT. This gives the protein CASSLPGTGISGNTIYF.

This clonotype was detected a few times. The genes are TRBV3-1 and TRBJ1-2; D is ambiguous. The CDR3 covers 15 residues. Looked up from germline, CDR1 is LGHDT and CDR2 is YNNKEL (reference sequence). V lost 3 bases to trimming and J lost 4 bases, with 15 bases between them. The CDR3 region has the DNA TGTGCCAGCAGCCACCAATCGGGCGGACTCTATGGCTACACCTTC. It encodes CASSHQSGGLYGYTF.

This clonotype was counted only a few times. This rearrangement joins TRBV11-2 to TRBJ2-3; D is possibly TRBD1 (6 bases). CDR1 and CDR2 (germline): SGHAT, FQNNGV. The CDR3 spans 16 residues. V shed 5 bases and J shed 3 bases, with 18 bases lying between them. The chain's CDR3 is CASSPVSGAGTDTQYF. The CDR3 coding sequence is TGTGCCAGCAGCCCTGTATCAGGGGCTGGGACAGATACGCAGTATTTT.

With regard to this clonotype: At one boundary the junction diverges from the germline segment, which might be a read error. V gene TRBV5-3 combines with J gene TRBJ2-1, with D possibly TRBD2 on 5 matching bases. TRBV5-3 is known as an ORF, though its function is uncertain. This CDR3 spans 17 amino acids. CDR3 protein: CASSLAGILAGSDEQFF. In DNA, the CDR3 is TGTGCCAGCAGCTTGGCCGGGATCCTAGCTGGTTCGGATGAGCAGTTCTTC.

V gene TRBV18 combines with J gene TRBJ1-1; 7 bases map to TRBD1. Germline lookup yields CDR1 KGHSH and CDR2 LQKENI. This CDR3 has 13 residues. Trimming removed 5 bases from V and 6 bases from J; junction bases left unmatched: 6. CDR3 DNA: TGTGCCAGCTCAACAGACAGGGAGGCTGAAGCTTTCTTT. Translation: CASSTDREAEAFF.

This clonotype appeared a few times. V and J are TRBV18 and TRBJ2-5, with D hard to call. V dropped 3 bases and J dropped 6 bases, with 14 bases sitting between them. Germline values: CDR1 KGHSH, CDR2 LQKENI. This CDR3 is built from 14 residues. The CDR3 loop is CASSPRLEGKTQYF. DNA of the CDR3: TGTGCCAGCTCACCGAGGTTAGAAGGCAAGACCCAGTACTTC. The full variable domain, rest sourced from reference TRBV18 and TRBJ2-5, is NAGVMQNPRHLVRRRGQEARLRCSPMKGHSHVYWYRQLPEEGLKFMVYLQKENIIDESGMPKERFSAEFPKEGPSILRIQQVVRGDSAAYFCASSPRLEGKTQYFGPGTRLLVL.

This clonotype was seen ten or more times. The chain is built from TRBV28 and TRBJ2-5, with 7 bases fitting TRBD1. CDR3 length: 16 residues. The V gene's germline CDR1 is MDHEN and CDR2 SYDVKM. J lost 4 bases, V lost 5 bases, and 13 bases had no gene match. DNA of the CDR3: TGTGCCAGCAGTCCCTCCCGACAGGGAGTAGGAGAGACCCAGTACTTC. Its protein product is CASSPSRQGVGETQYF. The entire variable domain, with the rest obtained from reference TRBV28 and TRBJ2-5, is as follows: DVKVTQSSRYLVKRTGEKVFLECVQDMDHENMFWYRQDPGLGLRLIYFSYDVKMKEKGDIPEGYSVSREKKERFSLILESASTNQTSMYLCASSPSRQGVGETQYFGPGTRLLVL.

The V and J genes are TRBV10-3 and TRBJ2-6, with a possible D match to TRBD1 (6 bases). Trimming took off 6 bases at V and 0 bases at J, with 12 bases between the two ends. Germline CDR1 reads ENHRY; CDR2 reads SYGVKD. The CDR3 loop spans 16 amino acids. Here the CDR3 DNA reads TGTGCCATCAGCCAGGGGATACACTCTGGGGCCAACGTCCTGACTTTC. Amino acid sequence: CAISQGIHSGANVLTF.

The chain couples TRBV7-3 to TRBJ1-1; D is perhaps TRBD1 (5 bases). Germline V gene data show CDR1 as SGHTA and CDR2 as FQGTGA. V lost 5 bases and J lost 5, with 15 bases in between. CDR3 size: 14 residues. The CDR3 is CASSREGMATEAFF. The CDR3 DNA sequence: TGTGCCAGCAGCCGGGAGGGGATGGCGACTGAAGCTTTCTTT.

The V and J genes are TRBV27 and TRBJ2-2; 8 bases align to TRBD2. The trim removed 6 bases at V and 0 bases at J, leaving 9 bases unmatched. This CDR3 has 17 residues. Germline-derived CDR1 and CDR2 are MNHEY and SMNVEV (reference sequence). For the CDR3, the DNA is TGTGCCAGCAGCAAAGGACTAGCCCAAACGAACACCGGGGAGCTGTTTTTT. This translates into CASSKGLAQTNTGELFF.

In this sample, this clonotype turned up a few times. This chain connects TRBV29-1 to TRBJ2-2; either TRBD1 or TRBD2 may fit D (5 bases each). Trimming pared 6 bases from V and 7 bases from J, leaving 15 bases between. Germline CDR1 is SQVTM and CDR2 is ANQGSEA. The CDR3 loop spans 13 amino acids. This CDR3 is CSVAWERGGELFF. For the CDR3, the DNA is TGCAGCGTGGCCTGGGAGAGGGGCGGGGAGCTGTTTTTT.